Each of the 15 T cell receptor beta chains below was sequenced from the same sample in a study of blood T cells in healthy people across ages. Combining a sample-barcoded 5' primer with a J-beta primer mix, a second PCR ran for roughly 7 to 11 cycles. TCRdb re-called the 5' RACE reads through MiXCR, storing one row per CDR3 protein. The sample gives 2 million or so distinct CDR3 sequences, about 50% of which show up once; around 2.1% is in the top ten. Sequencing was done on a sample of blood. The origin of the receptors is a woman aged 40 to 55 in good health.

The rearrangement joins TRBV12-3 or TRBV12-4 to TRBJ1-6; no definite D call. V was clipped by 6 bases and J by 7 bases, with 13 bases between them. The CDR3 extends over 14 amino acids. The DNA for the CDR3 is TGTGCCAGCAGACCCCTCGGTGGGAATTCACCCCTCCACTTT. It translates to CASRPLGGNSPLHF.

This clonotype appeared a few times. This rearrangement joins TRBV4-3 to TRBJ1-2; possibly TRBD1 for D (6 bases). This CDR3 is 14 amino acids long. V lost 0 bases and J lost 7, with 12 bases in between. The V gene's germline CDR1 is LGHNA and CDR2 YSLEER. The CDR3 nucleotides are TGCGCCAGCAGCCAAGAGAGGGGGGTTGGTGGCTACACCTTC. Translated, it gives CASSQERGVGGYTF.

The CDR3: CASSRLAGGFEFF. The DNA for the CDR3 is TGTGCCAGCAGTCGACTAGCGGGGGGGTTCGAGTTCTTC. This chain links TRBV12-3 or TRBV12-4 with TRBJ2-1; 14 bases are a match to TRBD2. CDR3 length equals 13 residues. With V trimmed by 5 bases and J by 14 bases, 5 bases remained unmatched.

The rearrangement uses TRBV4-1 and TRBJ1-2; D remains ambiguous. Germline V gives CDR1 MGHRA, CDR2 YSYEKL. V was cut by 0 bases and J by 2 bases, with 7 bases left in between. This CDR3 contains 14 residues. CDR3 coding DNA: TGCGCCAGCAGCCAAGATCCGAGGAACTATGGCTACACCTTC. Protein: CASSQDPRNYGYTF.

The chain has TRBV3-1 and TRBJ2-7; the match to TRBD1 covers 8 bases. This CDR3 contains 16 residues. Looked up from germline, CDR1 is LGHDT and CDR2 is YNNKEL (reference sequence). V shed 0 bases and J 10 bases; nucleotides not matched to a gene: 14. CDR3 in amino acids: CASSQEGTGRAEAQYF. The CDR3 DNA is TGTGCCAGCAGCCAAGAAGGGACAGGAAGGGCGGAGGCCCAGTACTTC.

This chain links TRBV5-1 with TRBJ1-2; D gene ambiguous. Trimming left V 0 bases short and J 0 bases short, with 9 bases between. Germline-derived CDR1 and CDR2 are SGHRS and YFSETQ. CDR3 length: 15 amino acids. CDR3 DNA sequence: TGCGCCAGCAGCTTGGCAGGACCTCCTAACTATGGCTACACCTTC. Protein sequence: CASSLAGPPNYGYTF.

The gene calls are TRBV6-5 and TRBJ2-5, with D unresolved. The end of the DNA is better explained by TRBJ2-7, so the J call may be wrong. The CDR3 has 15 residues. Germline CDR1 MNHEY, CDR2 SVGAGI. Here the CDR3 reads CASSTLMDQRYEQYF. The CDR3 region has the DNA TGTGCCAGCAGTACCCTGATGGACCAGCGCTACGAGCAGTACTTC.

The V and J genes are TRBV7-2 and TRBJ2-7; D is ambiguous. Germline lookup yields CDR1 SGHTA and CDR2 FQGNSA. The CDR3 has 20 residues. Trimming pared 5 bases from V and 7 bases from J, leaving 36 bases between. CDR3 region: CASSQSGFPDLPHSIREQYF. CDR3 nucleotides: TGTGCCAGCAGCCAGTCCGGGTTCCCAGATCTCCCCCACTCCATCCGAGAGCAGTACTTC.

This clonotype has only a few counts. This chain joins TRBV11-2 and TRBJ2-1; 11 nucleotides align to TRBD2. Germline loops: CDR1 SGHAT, CDR2 FQNNGV. The CDR3 is 15 residues long. V lost 5 bases, J lost 7 bases, and 7 bases stayed unmatched. As DNA, the CDR3 is TGTGCCAGCAGCCCTATAGCGGGGGGGCTTAATGAGCAGTTCTTC. Its translation is CASSPIAGGLNEQFF.

This clonotype showed up just once. The junction differs from germline at one of its ends, possibly a read error. The chain employs TRBV5-1 and TRBJ2-5, with 9 bases matching TRBD1. The DNA end favors TRBJ2-7, so the J call may be wrong. The CDR3 runs to 15 residues. Germline V gene lookup returns CDR1 SGHRS and CDR2 YFSETQ. CDR3 bases: TGCGCCGGCAGCCCGGGACAGGGTCGGACCTACGAGCAGTACTTC. Translation gives CAGSPGQGRTYEQYF.

This sequence joins TRBV3-1 and TRBJ2-1, with 9 bases aligning to TRBD1. This CDR3 has 16 residues. The germline gives CDR1 LGHDT, CDR2 YNNKEL (reference sequence). V trimming: 2 bases; J trimming: 3 bases; junction bases outside the gene matches: 5. In DNA form, the CDR3 reads TGTGCCAGCAGCCAACTACGGGACAGGGACTACAATGAGCAGTTCTTC. Translated: CASSQLRDRDYNEQFF.

The V gene is TRBV7-9, the J gene TRBJ2-3; 7 bases match TRBD1. CDR1 SEHNR and CDR2 FQNEAQ come from the germline V gene (reference sequence). This CDR3 is 17 amino acids long. The V and J ends lost 0 bases and 0 bases, in that order; junction bases with no gene match: 6. In nucleotides, the CDR3 is TGTGCCAGCAGCTTAGCCACAGGGGATTTTAGCACAGATACGCAGTATTTT. As protein: CASSLATGDFSTDTQYF.

The chain links TRBV2 to TRBJ2-1; 8 positions agree with TRBD1. The V gene's germline CDR1 is SNHLY and CDR2 FYNNEI. The V segment lost 3 bases and the J segment 12 bases; nucleotides outside the gene matches: 10. The CDR3 length is 14 residues. The CDR3 nucleotides read TGTGCCAGCAGTGATTCCAGGGGGCGAAAGGGGCAGTTCTTC. Amino acids: CASSDSRGRKGQFF.

This clonotype was seen a handful of times. The CDR3 DNA sequence: TGTGCCAGCAGTGAATCTGGACAGGGGGTTCGGTATTTT. As protein: CASSESGQGVRYF. This sequence joins TRBV25-1 and TRBJ2-3, with 10 bases that match TRBD1. The CDR3 runs to 13 residues. V dropped 1 base and J dropped 14; count of bases not matched to a gene: 6. Germline assignment: CDR1 MGHDK and CDR2 SYGVNS.

The chain carries TRBV20-1 and TRBJ2-7; the D gene could be TRBD1 or TRBD2 (5 bases each). Germline CDR1 and CDR2: DFQATT and SNEGSKA (reference sequence). The V end was cut by 5 bases, the J end by 3 bases, with 20 bases between. The CDR3 is made up of 15 amino acids. The CDR3 loop is CSARTPGRAYYEQYF. As DNA, the CDR3 is TGCAGTGCTCGGACCCCGGGACGAGCTTACTACGAGCAGTACTTC.